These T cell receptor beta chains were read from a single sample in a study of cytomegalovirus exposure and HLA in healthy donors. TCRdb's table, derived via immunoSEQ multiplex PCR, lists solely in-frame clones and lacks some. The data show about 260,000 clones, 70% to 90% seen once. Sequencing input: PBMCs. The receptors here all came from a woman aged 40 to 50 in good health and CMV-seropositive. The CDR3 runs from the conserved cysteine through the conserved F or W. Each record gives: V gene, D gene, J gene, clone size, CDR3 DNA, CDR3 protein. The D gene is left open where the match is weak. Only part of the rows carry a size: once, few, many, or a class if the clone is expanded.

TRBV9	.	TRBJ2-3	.	TGTGCCAGCAGCGTAGAGTACTCCGGCACAGATACGCAGTATTTT	CASSVEYSGTDTQYF
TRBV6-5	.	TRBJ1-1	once	TGTGCCAGCAGTTACTCGATTGGAGGGCCTGAAGCTTTCTTT	CASSYSIGGPEAFF
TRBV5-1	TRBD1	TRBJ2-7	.	TGCGCCAGCAGCAGTGTAATTGGACAGGGGTCCTACGAGCAGTACTTC	CASSSVIGQGSYEQYF
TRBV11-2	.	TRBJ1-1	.	TGTGCCAGCAGCTTAGGCCGAGGGACTGAAGCTTTCTTT	CASSLGRGTEAFF
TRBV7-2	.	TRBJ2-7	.	TGTGCCAGCAGCTACGGGACACCAGACTACGAGCAGTACTTC	CASSYGTPDYEQYF
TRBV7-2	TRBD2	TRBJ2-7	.	TGTGCCAGCAGCCTTTGGGAGGGCGGACGAACCTACGAGCAGTACTTC	CASSLWEGGRTYEQYF
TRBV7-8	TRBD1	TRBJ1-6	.	TGTGCCAGCAGCTTAGCGCAGGGGGGTTCACCCCTCCACTTT	CASSLAQGGSPLHF
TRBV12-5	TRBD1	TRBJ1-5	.	TGTGCTAGTGGTTTTAGTTTCGGGACAGGGTATGGCAATCAGCCCCAGCATTTT	CASGFSFGTGYGNQPQHF
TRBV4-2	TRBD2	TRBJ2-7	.	TGTGCCAGCAGCCAGACAGGGACTAGCGGCTCCTACGAGCAGTACTTC	CASSQTGTSGSYEQYF
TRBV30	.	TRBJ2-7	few	TGTGCCACCTCTAGAGGATACGAGCAGTACTTC	CATSRGYEQYF
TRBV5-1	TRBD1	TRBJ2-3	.	TGCGCCAGCAGCTTGGACAGGGGGGAGACAGATACGCAGTATTTT	CASSLDRGETDTQYF
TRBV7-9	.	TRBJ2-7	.	TGTGTCAGCAGCTTAGGAGGCGGGAGAGAGGGGGGCGAGCAGTACTTC	CVSSLGGGREGGEQYF
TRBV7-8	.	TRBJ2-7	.	TGTGCCAGCAGCTTGGCCGGACTGCCCTACGAGCAGTACTTC	CASSLAGLPYEQYF
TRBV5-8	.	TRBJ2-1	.	TGTGCCAGCACCTGGGGGCAGGGCCACAATGAGCAGTTCTTC	CASTWGQGHNEQFF
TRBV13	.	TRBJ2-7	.	TGTGCCAGCAGCTTTAGCGGAGCCTACGAGCAGTACTTC	CASSFSGAYEQYF
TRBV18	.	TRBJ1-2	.	TGTGCCAGCTCACGGGAGGGCTATGGCTACACCTTC	CASSREGYGYTF
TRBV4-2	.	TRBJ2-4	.	TGTGCCAGCAGCATGAGCACCAACATTCAGTACTTC	CASSMSTNIQYF
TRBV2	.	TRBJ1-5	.	TGTGCCAGCAGTCTCGGACACCGCAATCAGCCCCAGCATTTT	CASSLGHRNQPQHF
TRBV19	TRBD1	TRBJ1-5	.	TGTGCCAGTAGTAGAGCGACAGGGCCTGGCAATCAGCCCCAGCATTTT	CASSRATGPGNQPQHF
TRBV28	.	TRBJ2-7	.	TGTGCCAGCAGTTTACCCAGGGACTCCTACGAGCAGTACTTC	CASSLPRDSYEQYF
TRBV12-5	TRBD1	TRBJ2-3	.	TGTGCTAGTGGATGGGGACAGGGGGGCACAGATACGCAGTATTTT	CASGWGQGGTDTQYF
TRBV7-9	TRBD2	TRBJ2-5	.	TGTGCCAGCAGCCTTTTGCGGGGGTTAGAGACCCAGTACTTC	CASSLLRGLETQYF
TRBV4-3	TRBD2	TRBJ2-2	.	TGCGCCAGCAGCCAAGATCGATTGCAGGGAGGGAGAACCGGGGAGCTGTTTTTT	CASSQDRLQGGRTGELFF
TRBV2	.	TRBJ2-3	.	TGTGCCAGCAGTGTACGGGATACGCAGTATTTT	CASSVRDTQYF
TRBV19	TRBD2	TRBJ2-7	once	TGTGCCAGTAGTAGGACTAGCTCTTACGAGCAGTACTTC	CASSRTSSYEQYF
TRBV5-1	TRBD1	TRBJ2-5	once	TGCGCCAGCAGCTTCGACAGGGACAGGGCCCAGTACTTC	CASSFDRDRAQYF
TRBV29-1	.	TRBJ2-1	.	TGCAGCGTTGAATTAATAGCGGAGTACAATGAGCAGTTCTTC	CSVELIAEYNEQFF
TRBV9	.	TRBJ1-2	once	TGTGCCAGCAGCATAACCGGGACTCCAAGGTACGATGGCTACACCTTC	CASSITGTPRYDGYTF
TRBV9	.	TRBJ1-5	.	TGTGCCAGCAGCGGAGACAGCTATAGCAATCAGCCCCAGCATTTT	CASSGDSYSNQPQHF
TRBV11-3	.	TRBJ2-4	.	TGTGCCAGCACCTCAAGCGGAGCCAAAAACATTCAGTACTTC	CASTSSGAKNIQYF
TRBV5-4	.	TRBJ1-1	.	TGTGCCAGCAGCTCTGACATTTCTGGGACTGAAGCTTTCTTT	CASSSDISGTEAFF
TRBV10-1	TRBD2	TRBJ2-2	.	TGCGCCAGCACCATAACTAGCGGGAGGGCCACCGGGGAGCTGTTTTTT	CASTITSGRATGELFF
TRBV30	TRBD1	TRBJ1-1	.	TGTGCCTGGAACGGGGGACAGGGCACTGAAGCTTTCTTT	CAWNGGQGTEAFF
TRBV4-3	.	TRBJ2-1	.	TGCGCCAGCAGCCAAGTAAACACCAATGAGCAGTTCTTC	CASSQVNTNEQFF
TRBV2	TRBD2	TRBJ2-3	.	TGTGCCAGCAGGCCGACTAGCGTAAGAGATACGCAGTATTTT	CASRPTSVRDTQYF
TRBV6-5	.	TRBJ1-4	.	TGTGCCAGCAGTTACTCCCGTGCAACTAATGAAAAACTGTTTTTT	CASSYSRATNEKLFF
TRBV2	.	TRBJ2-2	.	TGTGCCAGCAGTGGGTCAGGGTTTATCGGGGAGCTGTTTTTT	CASSGSGFIGELFF
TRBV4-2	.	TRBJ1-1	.	TGTGCCAGCAGCCAAGAATTGCCCCAGATGAACACTGAAGCTTTCTTT	CASSQELPQMNTEAFF
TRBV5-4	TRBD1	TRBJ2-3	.	TGTGCCAGCAGCTTAAGGGGGCCTCGGGGCGCAGATACGCAGTATTTT	CASSLRGPRGADTQYF
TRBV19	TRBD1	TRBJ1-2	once	TGTGCCAGTATGGAGGGGGGCAGGGGGCCTGGCTACACCTTC	CASMEGGRGPGYTF
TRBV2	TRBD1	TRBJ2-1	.	TGTGCCGGCAGCCCCAGGACAGGGAGGAGTGAGCAGTTCTTC	CAGSPRTGRSEQFF
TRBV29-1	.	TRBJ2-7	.	TGCAGCGTGCTGCTGAGGGACTCGAACTACGAGCAGTACTTC	CSVLLRDSNYEQYF
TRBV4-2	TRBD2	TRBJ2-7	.	TGTGCCAGCAGCCAAGAAAGGCTAGCGGGGCGGGAGCAGTACTTC	CASSQERLAGREQYF
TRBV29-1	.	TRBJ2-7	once	TGCAGCGTTGGCCGGACTCTCTACGAGCAGTACTTC	CSVGRTLYEQYF
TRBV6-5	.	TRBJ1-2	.	TGTGCCAGCAGTTACCCAGGGTCGGATGGCTACACCTTC	CASSYPGSDGYTF
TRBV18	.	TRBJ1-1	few	TGTGCCAGCTCACCGGCAGGTACGAACACTGAAGCTTTCTTT	CASSPAGTNTEAFF
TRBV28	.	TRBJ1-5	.	TGTGCCAGCAGTTTAGAGGGTAGCAATCAGCCCCAGCATTTT	CASSLEGSNQPQHF
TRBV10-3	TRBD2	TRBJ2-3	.	TGTGCCATCGCTAGCGGAGGGACTAGCACAGATACGCAGTATTTT	CAIASGGTSTDTQYF
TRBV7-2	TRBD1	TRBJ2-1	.	TGTGCCAGCAGCTTAGAGTCCGGGACAGGGGGGAATGAGCAGTTCTTC	CASSLESGTGGNEQFF
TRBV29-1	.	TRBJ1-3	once	TGCAGCGTTTTACAGGGCTCTGGAAACACCATATATTTT	CSVLQGSGNTIYF
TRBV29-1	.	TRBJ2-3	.	TGCAGCGTGGTGGGAGCCGGGGCGCAGTATTTT	CSVVGAGAQYF
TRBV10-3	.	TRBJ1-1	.	TGTGCCATCAGTGAGTCGGGGGCGTCCACTGAAGCTTTCTTT	CAISESGASTEAFF
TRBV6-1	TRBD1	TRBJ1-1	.	TGTGCCAGCACTAGGGACAGGCTGAACACTGAAGCTTTCTTT	CASTRDRLNTEAFF
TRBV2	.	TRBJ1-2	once	TGTGCCAGCAGGGTCCCGGTAAAGAATGGCTACACCTTC	CASRVPVKNGYTF
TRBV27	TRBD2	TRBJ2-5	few	TGTGCCAGCAGTTTATTAGCGGGCCGGGAGACCCAGTACTTC	CASSLLAGRETQYF
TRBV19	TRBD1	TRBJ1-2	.	TGTGCCAGTAGTCCACTGGACAGGGCAGGCTATGGCTACACCTTC	CASSPLDRAGYGYTF
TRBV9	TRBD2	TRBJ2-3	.	TGTGCCAGCAGCGTAGGGCGGGAGCACCGGGATACGCAGTATTTT	CASSVGREHRDTQYF
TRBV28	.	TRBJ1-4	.	TGTGCCAGCAGTTTGCCAGGGAAGGAAGAAAAACTGTTTTTT	CASSLPGKEEKLFF
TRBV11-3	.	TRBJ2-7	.	TGTGCCAGCAGCCCTGTGGGCCCCCTCTTGCTCGAGCAGTACTTC	CASSPVGPLLLEQYF
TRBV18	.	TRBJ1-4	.	TGTGCCAGCTCACCAAAGGATCAGGCCTCTAATGAAAAACTGTTTTTT	CASSPKDQASNEKLFF